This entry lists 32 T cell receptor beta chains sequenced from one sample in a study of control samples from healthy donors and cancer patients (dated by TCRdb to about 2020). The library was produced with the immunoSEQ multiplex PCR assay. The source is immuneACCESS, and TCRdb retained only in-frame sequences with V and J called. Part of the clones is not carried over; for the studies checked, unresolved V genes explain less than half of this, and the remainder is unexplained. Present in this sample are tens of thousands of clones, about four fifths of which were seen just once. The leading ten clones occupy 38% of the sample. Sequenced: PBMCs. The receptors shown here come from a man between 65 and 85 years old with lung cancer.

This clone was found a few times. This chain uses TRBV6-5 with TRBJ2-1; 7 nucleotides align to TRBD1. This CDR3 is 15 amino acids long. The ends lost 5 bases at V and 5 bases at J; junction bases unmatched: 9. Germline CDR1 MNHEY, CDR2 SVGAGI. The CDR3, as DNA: TGTGCCAGCAGTACCCTGGGGACAGTAAACAATGAGCAGTTCTTC. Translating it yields CASSTLGTVNNEQFF.

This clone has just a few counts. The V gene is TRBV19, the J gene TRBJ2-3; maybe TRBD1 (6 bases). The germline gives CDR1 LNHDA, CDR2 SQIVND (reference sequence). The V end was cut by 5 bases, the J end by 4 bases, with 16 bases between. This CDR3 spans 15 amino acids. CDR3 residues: CASSPQGHGPDTQYF. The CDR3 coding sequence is TGTGCCAGTAGTCCCCAGGGACACGGGCCAGATACGCAGTATTTT.

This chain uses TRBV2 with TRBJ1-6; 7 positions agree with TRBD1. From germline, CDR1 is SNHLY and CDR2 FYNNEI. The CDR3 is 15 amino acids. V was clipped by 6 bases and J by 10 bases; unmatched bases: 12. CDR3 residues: CASREQGMGNSPLHF. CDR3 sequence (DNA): TGTGCCAGCAGAGAACAGGGGATGGGGAACTCACCCCTCCACTTT.

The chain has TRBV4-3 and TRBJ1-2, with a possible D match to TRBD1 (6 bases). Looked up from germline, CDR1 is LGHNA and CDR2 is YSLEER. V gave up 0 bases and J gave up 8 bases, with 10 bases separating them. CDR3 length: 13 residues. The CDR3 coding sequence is TGCGCCAGCAGCCAAGAGGGGGCCCGGGGCTACACCTTC. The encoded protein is CASSQEGARGYTF.

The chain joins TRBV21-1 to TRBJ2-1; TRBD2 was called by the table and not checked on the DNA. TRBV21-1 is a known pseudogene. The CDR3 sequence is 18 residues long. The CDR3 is CASRASGGHPPLYNEQFF. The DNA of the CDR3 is TGTGCCAGCAGGGCTAGCGGGGGCCATCCGCCCCTCTACAATGAGCAGTTCTTC.

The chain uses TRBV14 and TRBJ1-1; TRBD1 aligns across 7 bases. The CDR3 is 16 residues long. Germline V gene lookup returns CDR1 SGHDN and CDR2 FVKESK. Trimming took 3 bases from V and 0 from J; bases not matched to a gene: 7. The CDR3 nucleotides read TGTGCCAGCAGCCAGGGCACAGGGGTAATGAACACTGAAGCTTTCTTT. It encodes CASSQGTGVMNTEAFF.

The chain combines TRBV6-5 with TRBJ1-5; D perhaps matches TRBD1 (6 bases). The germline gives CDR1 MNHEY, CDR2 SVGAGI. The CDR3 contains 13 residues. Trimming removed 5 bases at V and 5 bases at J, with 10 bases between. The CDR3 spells CASSLDRDQPQHF. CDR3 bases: TGTGCCAGCAGTCTGGACAGAGATCAGCCCCAGCATTTT.

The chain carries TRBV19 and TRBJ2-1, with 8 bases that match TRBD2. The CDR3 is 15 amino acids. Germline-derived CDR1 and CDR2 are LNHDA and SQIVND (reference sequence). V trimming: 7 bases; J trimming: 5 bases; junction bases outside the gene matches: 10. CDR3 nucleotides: TGTGCCAGTACCCCGGGGACTAGTGGCCACAATGAGCAGTTCTTC. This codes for CASTPGTSGHNEQFF.

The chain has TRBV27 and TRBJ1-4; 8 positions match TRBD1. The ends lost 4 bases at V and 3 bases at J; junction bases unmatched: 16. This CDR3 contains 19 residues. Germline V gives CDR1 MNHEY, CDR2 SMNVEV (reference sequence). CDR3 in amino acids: CASSSKRQGTGVANEKLFF. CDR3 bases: TGTGCCAGCAGTTCGAAACGACAGGGGACGGGGGTTGCTAATGAAAAACTGTTTTTT.

DNA for the CDR3: TGTGCCAGCAGCTTGCTGACAGGGGGCGGAAAGACCCAGTACTTC. This sequence encodes CASSLLTGGGKTQYF. The V gene is TRBV7-8, the J gene TRBJ2-5, with 10 bases that match TRBD1. V lost 3 bases, J lost 6 bases, and 7 bases stayed unmatched. The CDR3 runs to 15 residues. Germline V gene lookup returns CDR1 SGHVS and CDR2 FQNEAQ.

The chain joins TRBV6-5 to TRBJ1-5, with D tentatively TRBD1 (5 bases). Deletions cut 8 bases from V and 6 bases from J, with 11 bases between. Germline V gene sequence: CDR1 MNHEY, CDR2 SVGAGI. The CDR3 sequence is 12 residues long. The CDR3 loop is CASGRARQPQHF. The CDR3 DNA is TGTGCCAGCGGCAGGGCCCGTCAGCCCCAGCATTTT.

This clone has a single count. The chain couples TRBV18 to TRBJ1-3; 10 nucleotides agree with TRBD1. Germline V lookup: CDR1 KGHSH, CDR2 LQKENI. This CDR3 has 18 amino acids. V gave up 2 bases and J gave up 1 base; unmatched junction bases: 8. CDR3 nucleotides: TGTGCCAGCTCACCAAATCGCGGGACAGGGGTTTCTGGAAACACCATATATTTT. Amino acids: CASSPNRGTGVSGNTIYF.

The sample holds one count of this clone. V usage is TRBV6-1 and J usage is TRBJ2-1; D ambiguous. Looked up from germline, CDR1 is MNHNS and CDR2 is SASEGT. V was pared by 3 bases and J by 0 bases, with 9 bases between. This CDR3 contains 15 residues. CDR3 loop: CASSEPLGSYNEQFF. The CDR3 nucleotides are TGTGCCAGCAGTGAGCCTTTGGGCTCCTACAATGAGCAGTTCTTC.

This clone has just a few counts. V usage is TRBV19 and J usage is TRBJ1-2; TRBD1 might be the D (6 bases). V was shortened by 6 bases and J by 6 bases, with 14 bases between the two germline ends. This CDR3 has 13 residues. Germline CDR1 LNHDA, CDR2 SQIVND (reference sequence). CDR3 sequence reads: CASRTPGVHGYTF. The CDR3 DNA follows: TGTGCCAGTAGAACTCCAGGGGTTCATGGCTACACCTTC. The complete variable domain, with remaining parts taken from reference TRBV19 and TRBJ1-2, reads DGGITQSPKYLFRKEGQNVTLSCEQNLNHDAMYWYRQDPGQGLRLIYYSQIVNDFQKGDIAEGYSVSREKKESFPLTVTSAQKNPTAFYLCASRTPGVHGYTFGSGTRLTVV.

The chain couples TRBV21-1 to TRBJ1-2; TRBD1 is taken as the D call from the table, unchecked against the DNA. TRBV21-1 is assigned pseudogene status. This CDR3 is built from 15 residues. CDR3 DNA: TGTGCCAGCAGCAGCCGGGACAGAAATTTCTATGGCTACACCTTC. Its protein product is CASSSRDRNFYGYTF.

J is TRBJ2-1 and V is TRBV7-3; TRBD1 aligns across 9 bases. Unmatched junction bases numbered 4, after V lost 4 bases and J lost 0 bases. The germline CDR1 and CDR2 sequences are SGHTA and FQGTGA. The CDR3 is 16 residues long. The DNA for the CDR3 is TGTGCCAGCAGCTACAGGGGGCCGAGCTCCTACAATGAGCAGTTCTTC. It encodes CASSYRGPSSYNEQFF.

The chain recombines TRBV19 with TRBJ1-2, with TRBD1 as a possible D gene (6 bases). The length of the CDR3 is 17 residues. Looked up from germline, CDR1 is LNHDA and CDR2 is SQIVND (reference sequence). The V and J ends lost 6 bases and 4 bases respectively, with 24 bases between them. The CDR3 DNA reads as TGTGCCAGTAGCCTAAAAGTCTCGGGGGCGGGACGCTATGGCTACACCTTC. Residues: CASSLKVSGAGRYGYTF.

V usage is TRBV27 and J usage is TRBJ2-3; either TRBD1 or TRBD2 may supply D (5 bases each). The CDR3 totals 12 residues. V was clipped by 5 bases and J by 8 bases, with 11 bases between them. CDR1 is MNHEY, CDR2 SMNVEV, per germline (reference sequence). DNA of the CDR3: TGTGCCAGCAGTCAAACCGGGGCTACGCAGTATTTT. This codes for CASSQTGATQYF.

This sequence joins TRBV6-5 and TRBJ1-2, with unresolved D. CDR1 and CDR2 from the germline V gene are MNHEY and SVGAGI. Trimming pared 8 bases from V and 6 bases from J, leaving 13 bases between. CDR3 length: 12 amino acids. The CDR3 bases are TGTGCCAGCTTTCGGGAGCCCCATGGCTACACCTTC. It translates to CASFREPHGYTF.

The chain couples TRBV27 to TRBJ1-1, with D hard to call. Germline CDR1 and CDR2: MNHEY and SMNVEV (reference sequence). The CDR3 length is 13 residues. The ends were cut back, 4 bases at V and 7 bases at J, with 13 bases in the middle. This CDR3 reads CASSSGLGSEAFF. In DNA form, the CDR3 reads TGTGCCAGCAGTTCCGGGTTGGGAAGTGAAGCTTTCTTT.

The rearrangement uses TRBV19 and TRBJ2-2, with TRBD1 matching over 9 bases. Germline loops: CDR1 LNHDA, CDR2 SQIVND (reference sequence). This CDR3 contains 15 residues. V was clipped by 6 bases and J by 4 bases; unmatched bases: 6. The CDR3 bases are TGTGCCAGTAGAAGGGACAGGGTAGCCACCGGGGAGCTGTTTTTT. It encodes CASRRDRVATGELFF.

CDR3 amino acids: CASSRNKGEKLFF. The CDR3 bases are TGTGCCAGTAGTAGAAATAAGGGTGAAAAACTGTTTTTT. V and J are TRBV19 and TRBJ1-4, with D unresolved. V gave up 4 bases and J gave up 7 bases, with 10 bases separating them. CDR3 length equals 13 residues. The germline V gene encodes CDR1 LNHDA and CDR2 SQIVND (reference sequence).

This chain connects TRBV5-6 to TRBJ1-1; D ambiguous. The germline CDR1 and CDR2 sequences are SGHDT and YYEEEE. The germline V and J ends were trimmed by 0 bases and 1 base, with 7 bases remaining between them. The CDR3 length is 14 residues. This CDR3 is CASSLALGNTEAFF. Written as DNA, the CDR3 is TGTGCCAGCAGCTTGGCCTTGGGGAACACTGAAGCTTTCTTT.

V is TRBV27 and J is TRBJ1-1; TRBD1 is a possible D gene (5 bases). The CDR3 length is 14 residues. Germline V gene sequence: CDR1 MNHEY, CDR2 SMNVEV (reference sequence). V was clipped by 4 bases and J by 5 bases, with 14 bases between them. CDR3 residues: CASSSPARGTEAFF. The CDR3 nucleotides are TGTGCCAGCAGTTCCCCCGCGAGGGGAACTGAAGCTTTCTTT.

In DNA, the CDR3 is TGTGCCAGCTCACCACAGGGATCTAACTCTGGGGCCAACGTCCTGACTTTC. This codes for CASSPQGSNSGANVLTF. This chain joins TRBV18 and TRBJ2-6, with D uncertain. The germline V gene encodes CDR1 KGHSH and CDR2 LQKENI. The CDR3 has 17 amino acids. V lost 1 base to trimming and J lost 0 bases, with 10 bases between them.

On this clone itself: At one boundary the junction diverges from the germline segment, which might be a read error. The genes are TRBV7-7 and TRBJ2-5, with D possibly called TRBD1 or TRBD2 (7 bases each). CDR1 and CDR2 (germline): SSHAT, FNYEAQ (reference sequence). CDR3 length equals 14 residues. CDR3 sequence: CASSPSRGGATQYF. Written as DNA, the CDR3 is TGTGCTAGCAGCCCCTCCAGGGGGGGGGCGACCCAGTACTTC.

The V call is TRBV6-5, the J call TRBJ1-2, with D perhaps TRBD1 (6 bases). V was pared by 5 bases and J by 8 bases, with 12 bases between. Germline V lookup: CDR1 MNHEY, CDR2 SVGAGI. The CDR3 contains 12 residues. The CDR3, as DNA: TGTGCCAGCAGTCTACAGGGAAGAGGCTACACCTTC. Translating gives CASSLQGRGYTF.

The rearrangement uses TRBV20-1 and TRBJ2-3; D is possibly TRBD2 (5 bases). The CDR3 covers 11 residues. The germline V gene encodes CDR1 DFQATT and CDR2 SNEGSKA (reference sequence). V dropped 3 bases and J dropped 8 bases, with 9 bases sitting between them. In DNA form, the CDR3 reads TGCAGTGCTAGGCCCCTAGCTACGCAGTATTTT. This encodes CSARPLATQYF.

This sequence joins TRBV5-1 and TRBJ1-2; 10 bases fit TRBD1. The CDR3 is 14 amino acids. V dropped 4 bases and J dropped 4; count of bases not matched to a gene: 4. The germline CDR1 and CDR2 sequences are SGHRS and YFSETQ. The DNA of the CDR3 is TGCGCCAGCAGCCCTGGGACAGGGGTCTATGGCTACACCTTC. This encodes CASSPGTGVYGYTF.

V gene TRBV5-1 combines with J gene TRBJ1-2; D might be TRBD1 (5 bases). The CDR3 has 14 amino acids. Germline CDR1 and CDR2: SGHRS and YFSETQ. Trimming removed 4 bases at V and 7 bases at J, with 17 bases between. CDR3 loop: CASSVLAQGVGYTF. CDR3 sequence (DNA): TGCGCCAGCAGCGTCCTCGCGCAGGGTGTTGGCTACACCTTC.

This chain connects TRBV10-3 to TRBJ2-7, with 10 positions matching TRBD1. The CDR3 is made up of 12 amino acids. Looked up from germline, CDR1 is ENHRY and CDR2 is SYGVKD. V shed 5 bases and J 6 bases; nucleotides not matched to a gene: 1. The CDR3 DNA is TGTGCCATCAGTTGGGACAGGGGCGAGCAGTACTTC. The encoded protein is CAISWDRGEQYF.

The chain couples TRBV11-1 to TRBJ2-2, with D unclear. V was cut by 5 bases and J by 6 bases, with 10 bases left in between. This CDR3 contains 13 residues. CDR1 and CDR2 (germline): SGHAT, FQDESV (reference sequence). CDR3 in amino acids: CASSPTQSGELFF. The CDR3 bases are TGTGCCAGCAGCCCAACTCAATCCGGGGAGCTGTTTTTT.